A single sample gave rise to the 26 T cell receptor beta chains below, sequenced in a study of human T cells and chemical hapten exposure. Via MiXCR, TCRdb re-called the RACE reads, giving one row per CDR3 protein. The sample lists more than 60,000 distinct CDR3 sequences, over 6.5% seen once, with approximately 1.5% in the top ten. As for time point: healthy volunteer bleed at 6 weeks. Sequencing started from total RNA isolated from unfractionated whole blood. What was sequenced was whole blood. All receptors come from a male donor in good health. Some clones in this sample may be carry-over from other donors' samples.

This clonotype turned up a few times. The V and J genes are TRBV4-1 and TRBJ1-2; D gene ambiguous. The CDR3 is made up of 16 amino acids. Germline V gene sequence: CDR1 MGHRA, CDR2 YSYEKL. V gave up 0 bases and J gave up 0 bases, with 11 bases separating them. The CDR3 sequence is CASSQERFTANYGYTF. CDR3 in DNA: TGCGCCAGCAGCCAAGAGAGGTTCACAGCTAACTATGGCTACACCTTC.

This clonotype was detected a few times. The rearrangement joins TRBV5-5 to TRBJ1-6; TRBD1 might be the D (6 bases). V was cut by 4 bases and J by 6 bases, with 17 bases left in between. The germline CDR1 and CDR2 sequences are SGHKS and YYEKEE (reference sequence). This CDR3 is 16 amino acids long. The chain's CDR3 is CASSGTQRGGNSPLHF. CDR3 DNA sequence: TGTGCCAGCAGCGGGACCCAGAGAGGGGGTAATTCACCCCTCCACTTT.

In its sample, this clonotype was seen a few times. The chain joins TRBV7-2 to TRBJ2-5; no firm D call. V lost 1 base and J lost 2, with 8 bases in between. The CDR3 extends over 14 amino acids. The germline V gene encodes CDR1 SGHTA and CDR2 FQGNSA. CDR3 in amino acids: CASSLEPGQETQYF. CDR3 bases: TGTGCCAGCAGCTTAGAGCCAGGTCAAGAGACCCAGTACTTC.

DNA of the CDR3: TGTGCCAGCAGTTTAGCCGGACAGGGGAGGGTCCCCTACGAGCAGTACTTC. It is translated as CASSLAGQGRVPYEQYF. This chain connects TRBV12-3 or TRBV12-4 to TRBJ2-7, with 9 bases identical to TRBD1. With V trimmed by 0 bases and J by 2 bases, 8 bases remained unmatched. This CDR3 contains 17 residues.

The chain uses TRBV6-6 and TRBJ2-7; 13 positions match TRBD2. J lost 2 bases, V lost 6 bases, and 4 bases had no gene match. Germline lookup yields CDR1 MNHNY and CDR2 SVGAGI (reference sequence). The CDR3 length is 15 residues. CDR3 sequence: CASSLGLAGAYEQYF. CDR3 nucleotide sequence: TGTGCCAGCAGCCTTGGACTAGCGGGGGCCTACGAGCAGTACTTC.

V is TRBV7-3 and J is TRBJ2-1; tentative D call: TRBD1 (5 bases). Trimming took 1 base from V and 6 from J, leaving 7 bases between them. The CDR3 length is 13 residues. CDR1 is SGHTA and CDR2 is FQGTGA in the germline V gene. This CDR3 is CASSLKRGNEQFF. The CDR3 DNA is TGTGCCAGCAGCTTAAAAAGGGGCAATGAGCAGTTCTTC.

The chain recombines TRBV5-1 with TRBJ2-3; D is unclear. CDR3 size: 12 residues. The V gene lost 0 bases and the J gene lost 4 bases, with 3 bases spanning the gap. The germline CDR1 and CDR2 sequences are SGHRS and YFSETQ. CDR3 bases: TGCGCCAGCAGCTTGGATGCAGATACGCAGTATTTT. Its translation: CASSLDADTQYF.

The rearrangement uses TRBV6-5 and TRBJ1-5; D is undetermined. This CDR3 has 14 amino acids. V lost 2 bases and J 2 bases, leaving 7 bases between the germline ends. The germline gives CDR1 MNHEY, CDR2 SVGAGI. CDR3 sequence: CASSYGGGNQPQHF. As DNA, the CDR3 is TGTGCCAGCAGTTACGGTGGGGGCAATCAGCCCCAGCATTTT.

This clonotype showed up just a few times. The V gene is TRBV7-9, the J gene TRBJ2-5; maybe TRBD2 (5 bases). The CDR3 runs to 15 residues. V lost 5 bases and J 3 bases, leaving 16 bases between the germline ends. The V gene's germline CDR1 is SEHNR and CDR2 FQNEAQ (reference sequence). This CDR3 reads CASSPKRRYEETQYF. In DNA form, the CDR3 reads TGTGCCAGCAGCCCGAAGCGGCGGTACGAAGAGACCCAGTACTTC.

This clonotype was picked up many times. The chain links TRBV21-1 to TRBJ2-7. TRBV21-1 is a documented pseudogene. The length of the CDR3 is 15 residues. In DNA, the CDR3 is TGTGCCAGCAGCAACTCGGCGACAAGGACCTACGAGCAGTACTTC. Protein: CASSNSATRTYEQYF.

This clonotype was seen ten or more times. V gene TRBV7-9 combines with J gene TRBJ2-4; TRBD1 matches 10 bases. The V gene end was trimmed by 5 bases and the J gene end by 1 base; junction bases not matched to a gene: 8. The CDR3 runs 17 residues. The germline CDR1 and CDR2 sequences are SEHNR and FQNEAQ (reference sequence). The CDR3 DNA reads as TGTGCCAGCAGCCGCGTTCCGGGACAGGGGGCCAAAAACATTCAGTACTTC. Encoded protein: CASSRVPGQGAKNIQYF.

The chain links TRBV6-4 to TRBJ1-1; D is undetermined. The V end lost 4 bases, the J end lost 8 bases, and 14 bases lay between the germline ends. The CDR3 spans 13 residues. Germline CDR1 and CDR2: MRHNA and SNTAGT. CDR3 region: CASSVTQQGEAFF. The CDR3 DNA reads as TGTGCCAGCAGTGTCACCCAACAAGGCGAAGCTTTCTTT.

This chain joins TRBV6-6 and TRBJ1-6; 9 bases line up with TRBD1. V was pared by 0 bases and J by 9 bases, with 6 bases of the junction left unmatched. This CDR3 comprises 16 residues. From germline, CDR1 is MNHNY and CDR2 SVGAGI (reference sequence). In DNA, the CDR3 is TGTGCCAGCAGTTACTCGAGGGACAGGGTTGGTTCACCCCTCCACTTT. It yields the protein CASSYSRDRVGSPLHF.

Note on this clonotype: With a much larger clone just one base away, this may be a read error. The CDR3 region is CASSTLLRGNQSQHF. CDR3 in DNA: TGTGCCAGCAGCACCCTGCTTCGGGGCAATCAGTCCCAGCATTTT. The chain links TRBV12-3 or TRBV12-4 to TRBJ1-5, with D tentatively TRBD1 (5 bases). The CDR3 has 15 amino acids.

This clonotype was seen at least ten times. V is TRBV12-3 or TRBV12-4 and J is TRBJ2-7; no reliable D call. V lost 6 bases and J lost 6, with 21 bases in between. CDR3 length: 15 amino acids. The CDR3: CASRPENLGPREQYF. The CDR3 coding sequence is TGTGCCAGCAGACCCGAAAACCTGGGCCCCCGCGAGCAGTACTTC.

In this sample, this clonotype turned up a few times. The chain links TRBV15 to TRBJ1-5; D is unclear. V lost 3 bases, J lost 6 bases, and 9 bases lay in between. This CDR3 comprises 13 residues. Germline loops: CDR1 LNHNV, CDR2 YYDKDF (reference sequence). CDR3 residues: CATSRAVSQPQHF. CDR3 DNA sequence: TGTGCCACCAGCAGGGCCGTCAGTCAGCCCCAGCATTTT.

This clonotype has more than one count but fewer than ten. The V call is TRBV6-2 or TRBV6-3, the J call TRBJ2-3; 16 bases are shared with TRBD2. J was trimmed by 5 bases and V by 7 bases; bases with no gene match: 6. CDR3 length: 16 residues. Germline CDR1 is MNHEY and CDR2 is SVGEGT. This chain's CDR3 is CASTPGLAGGQDTQYF. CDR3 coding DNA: TGTGCCAGCACCCCGGGACTAGCGGGAGGGCAAGATACGCAGTATTTT.

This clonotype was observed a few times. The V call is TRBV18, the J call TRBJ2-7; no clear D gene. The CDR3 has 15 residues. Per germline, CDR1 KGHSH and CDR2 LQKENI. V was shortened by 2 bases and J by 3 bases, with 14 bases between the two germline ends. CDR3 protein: CASSPGPDKVYEQYF. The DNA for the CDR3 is TGTGCCAGCTCACCAGGGCCCGACAAAGTCTACGAGCAGTACTTC.

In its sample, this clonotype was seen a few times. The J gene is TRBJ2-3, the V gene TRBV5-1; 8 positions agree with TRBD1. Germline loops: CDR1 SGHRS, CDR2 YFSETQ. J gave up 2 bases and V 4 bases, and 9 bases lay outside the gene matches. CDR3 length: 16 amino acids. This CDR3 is CASSPGTGLATDTQYF. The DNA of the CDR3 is TGCGCCAGCAGCCCCGGGACAGGATTAGCCACAGATACGCAGTATTTT.

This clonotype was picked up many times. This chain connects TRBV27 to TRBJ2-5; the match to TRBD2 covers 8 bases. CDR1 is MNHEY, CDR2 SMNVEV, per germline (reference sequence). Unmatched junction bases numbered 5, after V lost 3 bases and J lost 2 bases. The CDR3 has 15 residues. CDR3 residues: CASSLDGRVQETQYF. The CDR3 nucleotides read TGTGCCAGCAGTTTGGACGGGAGGGTACAAGAGACCCAGTACTTC.

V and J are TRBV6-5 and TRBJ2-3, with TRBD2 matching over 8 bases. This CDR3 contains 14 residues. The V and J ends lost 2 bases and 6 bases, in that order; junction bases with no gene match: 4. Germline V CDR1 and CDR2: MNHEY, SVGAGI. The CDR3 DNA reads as TGTGCCAGCAGTTACGGGGTAGCGGGGGATACGCAGTATTTT. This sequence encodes CASSYGVAGDTQYF.

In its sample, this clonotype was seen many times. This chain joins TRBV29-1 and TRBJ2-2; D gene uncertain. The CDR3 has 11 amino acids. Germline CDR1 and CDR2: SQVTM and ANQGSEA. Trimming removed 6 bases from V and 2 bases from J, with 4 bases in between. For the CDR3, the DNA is TGCAGCGTCTATAACACCGGGGAGCTGTTTTTT. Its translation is CSVYNTGELFF.

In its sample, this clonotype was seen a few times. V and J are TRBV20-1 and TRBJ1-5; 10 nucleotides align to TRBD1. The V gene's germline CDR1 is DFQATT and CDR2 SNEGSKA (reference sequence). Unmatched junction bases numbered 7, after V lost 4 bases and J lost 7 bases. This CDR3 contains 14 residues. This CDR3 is CSATMTGGGQPQHF. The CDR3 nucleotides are TGCAGTGCTACCATGACAGGGGGCGGACAGCCCCAGCATTTT.

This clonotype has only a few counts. CDR3 residues: CASSWDRESGANVLTF. The CDR3 DNA follows: TGCGCCAGCAGCTGGGACAGGGAGTCTGGGGCCAACGTCCTGACTTTC. This chain connects TRBV5-1 to TRBJ2-6, with 9 bases that match TRBD1. The CDR3 sequence is 16 residues long. Trimming at V came to 3 bases and at J to 1 base, leaving 2 bases not matched to a gene. Germline lookup yields CDR1 SGHRS and CDR2 YFSETQ.

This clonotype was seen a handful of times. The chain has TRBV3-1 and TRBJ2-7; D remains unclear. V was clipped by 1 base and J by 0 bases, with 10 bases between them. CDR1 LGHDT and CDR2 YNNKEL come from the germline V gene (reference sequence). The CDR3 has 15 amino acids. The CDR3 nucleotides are TGTGCCAGCAGCCAAGGGTCCTTTGGCTCCTACGAGCAGTACTTC. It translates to CASSQGSFGSYEQYF.

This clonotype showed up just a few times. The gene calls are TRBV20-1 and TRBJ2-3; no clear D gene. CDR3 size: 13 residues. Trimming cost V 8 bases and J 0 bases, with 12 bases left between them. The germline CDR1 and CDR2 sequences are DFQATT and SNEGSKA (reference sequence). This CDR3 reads CSTTRRSTDTQYF. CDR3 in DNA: TGCAGTACGACCCGGAGAAGCACAGATACGCAGTATTTT.